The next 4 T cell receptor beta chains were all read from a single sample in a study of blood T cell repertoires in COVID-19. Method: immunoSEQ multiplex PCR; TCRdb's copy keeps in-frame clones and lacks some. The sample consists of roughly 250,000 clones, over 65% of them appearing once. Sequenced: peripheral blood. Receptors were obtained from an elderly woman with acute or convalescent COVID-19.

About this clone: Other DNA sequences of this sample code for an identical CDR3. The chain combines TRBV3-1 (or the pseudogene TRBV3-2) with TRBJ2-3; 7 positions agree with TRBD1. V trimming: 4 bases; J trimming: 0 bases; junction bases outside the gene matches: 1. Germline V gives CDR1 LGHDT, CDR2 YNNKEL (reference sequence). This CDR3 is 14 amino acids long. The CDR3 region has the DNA TGTGCCAGCAGCCGACAGGGAAGCACAGATACGCAGTATTTT. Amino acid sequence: CASSRQGSTDTQYF.

In DNA form, the CDR3 reads TGTGCCACCAGCAGAGTCGGGAGGGGCGGCACAGATACGCAGTATTTT. Translated: CATSRVGRGGTDTQYF. V usage is TRBV15 and J usage is TRBJ2-3, with 8 bases matching TRBD2. Germline V gene lookup returns CDR1 LNHNV and CDR2 YYDKDF (reference sequence). The CDR3 is 16 residues long. Trimming took 1 base from V and 1 from J; bases not matched to a gene: 4.

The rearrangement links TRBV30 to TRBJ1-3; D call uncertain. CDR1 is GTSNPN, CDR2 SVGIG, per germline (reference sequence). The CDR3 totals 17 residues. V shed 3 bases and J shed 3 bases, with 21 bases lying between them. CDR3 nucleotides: TGTGCCTGGAGGGAGGGTTTACGGTTCCGACTTGGAAACACCATATATTTT. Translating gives CAWREGLRFRLGNTIYF.

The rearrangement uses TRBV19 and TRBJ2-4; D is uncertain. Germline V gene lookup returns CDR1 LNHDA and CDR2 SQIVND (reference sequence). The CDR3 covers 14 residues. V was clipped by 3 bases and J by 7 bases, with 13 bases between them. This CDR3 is CASSITGYGNIQYF. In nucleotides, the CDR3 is TGTGCCAGTAGTATTACCGGTTACGGGAACATTCAGTACTTC.